The 8 T cell receptor beta chains reported below all come from one sample, sequenced in a study of T-cell memory formation after mild COVID-19. A single record per CDR3 protein comes from TCRdb applying MiXCR to the 5' RACE reads. This sample has around 200,000 distinct CDR3 sequences, with over 9.5% found just once. Input material: PBMCs or a T cell subset sorted from them (not recorded which). These receptors were obtained from a man younger than 35 who had mild COVID-19 (a few samples of this study predate the infection). Cell type and time point are not known.

Here the CDR3 DNA reads TGTGCCAGCAGCTTGGGGCAGCGGGGCTACACCGGGGAGCTGTTTTTT. Translated, it gives CASSLGQRGYTGELFF. The rearrangement joins TRBV5-4 to TRBJ2-2; 7 nucleotides agree with TRBD2. The germline V gene encodes CDR1 SGHNT and CDR2 YYREEE (reference sequence). The CDR3 length is 16 residues. V trimming: 0 bases; J trimming: 3 bases; junction bases outside the gene matches: 5.

This clonotype was counted only a few times. The gene calls are TRBV7-2 and TRBJ2-3; TRBD1 might be the D (6 bases). Trimming took 2 bases from V and 10 from J, leaving 16 bases between them. Germline CDR1 and CDR2: SGHTA and FQGNSA. The CDR3 spans 14 residues. The CDR3 DNA sequence: TGTGCCAGCAGCTTATTGGGGGCCGCCCGAGCGCAGTATTTT. It specifies CASSLLGAARAQYF.

This clonotype has only a few counts. The chain couples TRBV7-9 to TRBJ1-2, with TRBD1 matching over 12 bases. Germline-derived CDR1 and CDR2 are SEHNR and FQNEAQ (reference sequence). Germline trimming cut 5 bases from V and 6 bases from J; bases unmatched to any gene: 10. This CDR3 region has 16 residues. CDR3 nucleotide sequence: TGTGCCAGCAGCCCCCGTCGGGACAGGGGGCAAAATGGCTACACCTTC. Translating it yields CASSPRRDRGQNGYTF.

The genes are TRBV12-3 or TRBV12-4 and TRBJ2-1, with D perhaps TRBD1 or TRBD2 (5 bases each). There are 13 residues in the CDR3. Trimming took off 8 bases at V and 5 bases at J, with 13 bases between the two ends. In DNA form, the CDR3 reads TGTGCCAGCGCCGAGGGGTGGAACAATGAGCAGTTCTTC. Translating it yields CASAEGWNNEQFF.

This sequence joins TRBV12-3 or TRBV12-4 and TRBJ1-2; weak D call: TRBD1 (5 bases). V was trimmed by 4 bases and J by 2 bases, leaving 8 bases between them. The CDR3 runs 13 residues. CDR3 region: CASSWGRNYGYTF. The DNA of the CDR3 is TGTGCCAGCAGTTGGGGACGGAACTATGGCTACACCTTC.

Written as DNA, the CDR3 is TGTGCCATCCGTCCCGGGGGGAGGTCAGATACGCAGTATTTT. Translating gives CAIRPGGRSDTQYF. V and J are TRBV28 and TRBJ2-3; TRBD2 aligns across 7 bases. The CDR3 loop spans 14 amino acids. Germline V gene sequence: CDR1 MDHEN, CDR2 SYDVKM. Losses at the gene ends were 10 bases for V and 4 bases for J; bases not matched to a gene: 11.

Ten or more counts support this clonotype. V usage is TRBV7-8 and J usage is TRBJ2-2, with D perhaps TRBD2 (5 bases). V was pared by 1 base and J by 3 bases, with 12 bases between. This CDR3 has 16 amino acids. Germline lookup yields CDR1 SGHVS and CDR2 FQNEAQ. The CDR3 nucleotides are TGTGCCAGCAGCTTAGAGGCTAGCAGTTACACCGGGGAGCTGTTTTTT. Translation gives CASSLEASSYTGELFF.

The chain is built from TRBV7-9 and TRBJ2-6; D ambiguous. Deletions cut 2 bases from V and 4 bases from J, with 6 bases between. The CDR3 has 14 residues. Germline CDR1 and CDR2: SEHNR and FQNEAQ (reference sequence). The CDR3 region is CASSLRRGANVLTF. CDR3 nucleotide sequence: TGTGCCAGCAGCTTACGGCGAGGGGCCAACGTCCTGACTTTC.